The sequence of this T cell receptor beta chain was determined in a study of T cell responses to AZD1222 COVID-19 vaccine. The data were produced by immunoSEQ multiplex PCR, yet TCRdb's version contains in-frame clones alone and is incomplete. The repertoire has around 30,000 clones, approximately 91% of them found once; the top ten carry less than 55%. Germline CDR1 WNHNN, CDR2 SYGVQD (reference sequence). The length of the CDR3 is 14 residues. V was clipped by 4 bases and J by 0 bases, with 7 bases between them. The source material was peripheral blood, sampled on day 0 of AZD1222 vaccination. V gene TRBV10-1 combines with J gene TRBJ1-3; D is undetermined. This clonotype was obtained from an adult in good health. The CDR3 is CASSGIGSGNTIYF. The CDR3 coding sequence is TGCGCCAGCAGTGGAATTGGCTCTGGAAACACCATATATTTT.